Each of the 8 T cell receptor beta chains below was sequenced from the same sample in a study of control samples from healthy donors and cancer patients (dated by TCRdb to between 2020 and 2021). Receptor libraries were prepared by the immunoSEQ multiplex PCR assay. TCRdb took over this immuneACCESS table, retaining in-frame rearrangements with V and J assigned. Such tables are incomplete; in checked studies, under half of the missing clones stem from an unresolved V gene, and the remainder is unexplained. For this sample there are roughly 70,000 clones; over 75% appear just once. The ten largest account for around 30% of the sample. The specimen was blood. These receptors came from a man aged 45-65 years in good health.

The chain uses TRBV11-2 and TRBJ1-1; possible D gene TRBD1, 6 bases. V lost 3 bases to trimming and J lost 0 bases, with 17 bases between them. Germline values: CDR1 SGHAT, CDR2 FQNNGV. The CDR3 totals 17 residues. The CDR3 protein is CASSFIAGGGMNTEAFF. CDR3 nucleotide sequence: TGTGCCAGCAGCTTTATTGCGGGGGGCGGTATGAACACTGAAGCTTTCTTT.

The chain's CDR3 is CASSGGGAQDGYTF. DNA for the CDR3: TGTGCCAGCAGTGGGGGAGGGGCGCAGGATGGCTACACCTTC. The V call is TRBV25-1, the J call TRBJ1-2; tentatively, D is TRBD1 (5 bases). The CDR3 runs 14 residues. CDR1 and CDR2 (germline): MGHDK, SYGVNS. V was trimmed by 4 bases and J by 6 bases, leaving 15 bases between them.

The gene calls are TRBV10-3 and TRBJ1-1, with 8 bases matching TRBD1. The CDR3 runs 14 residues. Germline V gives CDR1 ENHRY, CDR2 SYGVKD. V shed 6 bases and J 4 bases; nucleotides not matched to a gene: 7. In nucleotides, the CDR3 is TGTGCCATCAGAAATATACAGGGGGGCACTGAAGCTTTCTTT. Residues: CAIRNIQGGTEAFF.

CDR3 in amino acids: CASSEPRTLEKLFF. In DNA form, the CDR3 reads TGTGCCAGCAGTGAACCACGGACCCTTGAAAAACTGTTTTTT. J is TRBJ1-4 and V is TRBV25-1, with no clear D. The germline V and J ends were trimmed by 2 bases and 7 bases, with 11 bases remaining between them. From germline, CDR1 is MGHDK and CDR2 SYGVNS. This CDR3 is built from 14 residues.

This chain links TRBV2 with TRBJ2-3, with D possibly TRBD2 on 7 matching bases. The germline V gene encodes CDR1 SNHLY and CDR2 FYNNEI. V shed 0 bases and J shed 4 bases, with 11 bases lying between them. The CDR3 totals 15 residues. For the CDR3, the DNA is TGTGCCAGCAGTGAAGCTCGGGGGGCGGCAGATACGCAGTATTTT. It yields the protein CASSEARGAADTQYF.

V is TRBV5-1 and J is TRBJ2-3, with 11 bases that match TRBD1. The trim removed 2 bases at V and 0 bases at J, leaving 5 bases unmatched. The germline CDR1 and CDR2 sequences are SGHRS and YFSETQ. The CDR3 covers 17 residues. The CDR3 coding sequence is TGCGCCAGCAGCTTTGGACAGGGGGCTGTTAGCACAGATACGCAGTATTTT. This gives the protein CASSFGQGAVSTDTQYF.

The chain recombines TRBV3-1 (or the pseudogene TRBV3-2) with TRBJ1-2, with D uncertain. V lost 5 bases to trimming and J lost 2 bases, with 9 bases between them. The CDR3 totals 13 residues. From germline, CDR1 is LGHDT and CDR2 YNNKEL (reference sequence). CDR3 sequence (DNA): TGTGCCAGCAGCGACACAGTGAACTATGGCTACACCTTC. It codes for CASSDTVNYGYTF.

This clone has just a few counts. In DNA form, the CDR3 reads TGTGCCAGCAGTGAATCGAAATCGGCAGATCCTTATCACGAGCAGTACTTC. It specifies CASSESKSADPYHEQYF. The V call is TRBV25-1, the J call TRBJ2-7; D uncertain. The V gene's germline CDR1 is MGHDK and CDR2 SYGVNS. The CDR3 runs 17 residues. Trimming took 1 base from V and 5 from J, leaving 21 bases between them.